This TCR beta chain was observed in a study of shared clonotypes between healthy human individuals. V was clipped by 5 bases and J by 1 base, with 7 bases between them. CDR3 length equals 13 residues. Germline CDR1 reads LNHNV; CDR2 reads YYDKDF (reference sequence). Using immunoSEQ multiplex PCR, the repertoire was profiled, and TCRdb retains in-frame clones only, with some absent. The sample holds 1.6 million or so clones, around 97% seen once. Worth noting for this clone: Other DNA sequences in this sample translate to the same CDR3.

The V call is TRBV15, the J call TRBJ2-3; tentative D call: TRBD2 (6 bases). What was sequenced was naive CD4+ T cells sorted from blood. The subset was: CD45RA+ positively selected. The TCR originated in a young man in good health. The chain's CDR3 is CATSGGGTDTQYF. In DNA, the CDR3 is TGTGCCACCAGCGGCGGGGGCACAGATACGCAGTATTTT.